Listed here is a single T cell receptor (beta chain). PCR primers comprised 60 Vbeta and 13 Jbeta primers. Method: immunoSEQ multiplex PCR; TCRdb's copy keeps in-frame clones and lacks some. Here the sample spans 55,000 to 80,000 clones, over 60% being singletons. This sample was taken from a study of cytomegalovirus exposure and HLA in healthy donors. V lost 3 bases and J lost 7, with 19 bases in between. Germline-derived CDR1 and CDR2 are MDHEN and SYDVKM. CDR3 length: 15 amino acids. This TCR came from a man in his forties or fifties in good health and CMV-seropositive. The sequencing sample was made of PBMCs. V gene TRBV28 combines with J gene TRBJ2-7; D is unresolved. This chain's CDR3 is CASSFVVAPVLEQYF. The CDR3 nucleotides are TGTGCCAGCAGTTTCGTGGTAGCCCCGGTCTTGGAGCAGTACTTC.